This is a list of T cell receptor beta chains from one sample in a study of regulatory T cells in long-lasting Graves disease. In TCRdb, the multiplex PCR reads were re-called with MiXCR into one record per CDR3 protein. The table lists fewer than 500,000 distinct CDR3 sequences, around 15% of them singletons. These data were also reused for a study on T cells in Graves' hyperthyroidism and ophthalmopathy.

The sequenced sample was peripheral blood mononuclear cells (PBMCs), obtained at new diagnosis, from a patient treated with antithyroid drugs. The source is a man in his forties with Graves disease. Each CDR3 is given with its conserved first and last residue. A D gene is named only where the DNA matches it firmly. Clone size is stated in some rows and not others, as once, few, many or a class when expanded.

many,.,TRBV28,TRBJ2-1,TGTGCCAGCAGTTTAGGGCTAGAACACAATGAGCAGTTCTTC,CASSLGLEHNEQFF
many,.,TRBV5-1,TRBJ1-5,TGCGCCAGCAGCCACGGAGAAGGCAATCAGCCCCAGCATTTT,CASSHGEGNQPQHF
many,.,TRBV20-1,TRBJ2-1,TGCAGTGCTAGAGATTGGGTAGTAAATGAGCAGTTCTTC,CSARDWVVNEQFF
.,.,TRBV18,TRBJ1-5,TGTGCCAGCTCACCACGAGGCAGCTCAGATCAGCCCCAGCATTTT,CASSPRGSSDQPQHF
many,.,TRBV5-1,TRBJ1-1,TGCGCCAGCAGCTTGGACGGGGCGAGTACTGAAGCTTTCTTT,CASSLDGASTEAFF
many,TRBD1,TRBV18,TRBJ2-3,TGTGCCAGCTCACCAGGCGGACAGGGTCGGGCAGATACGCAGTATTTT,CASSPGGQGRADTQYF
many,TRBD2,TRBV27,TRBJ2-7,TGTGCCAGCAGCCCGGGACTAGCGGGAGTCTACGAGCAGTACTTC,CASSPGLAGVYEQYF
.,TRBD2,TRBV20-1,TRBJ2-7,TGCAGTGCTAGAGAACTAGCGGCCGGCTACGAGCAGTACTTC,CSARELAAGYEQYF
.,.,TRBV3-1,TRBJ1-3,TGTGCCAGCAGCCAGTTCTCTGGAAACACCATATATTTT,CASSQFSGNTIYF
many,TRBD1,TRBV2,TRBJ1-5,TGTGCCAGCAGACCACAGGGGATCGGTCAGCCCCAGCATTTT,CASRPQGIGQPQHF
few,TRBD1,TRBV7-6,TRBJ2-7,TGTGCCAGCAACCCCGGGACAGGGGGCTTCTACGAGCAGTACTTC,CASNPGTGGFYEQYF
many,.,TRBV27,TRBJ1-2,TGTGCCAGCAGTTCCCAACCTGGCAGGAACTATGGCTACACCTTC,CASSSQPGRNYGYTF
many,.,TRBV28,TRBJ2-5,TGTGCCAGCAGACAAAACAGGGAAGAGACCCAGTACTTC,CASRQNREETQYF
many,TRBD2,TRBV19,TRBJ2-1,TGTGCCAGTAGTACTCCGACTAGCGGGTGGATCAATGAGCAGTTCTTC,CASSTPTSGWINEQFF
few,.,TRBV6-1,TRBJ2-7,TGTGCCAGCAGTGAAGTCAGGAACAGACTCAGCGGGCAGTACTTC,CASSEVRNRLSGQYF
.,.,TRBV6-1,TRBJ1-4,TGTGCCAGCAGTCTCCGGGGGATGACTAGTGAAAAACTGTTTTTT,CASSLRGMTSEKLFF
.,.,TRBV29-1,TRBJ1-3,TGCAGCGTTGACGCCGGGACAAACTCTGGAAACACCATATATTTT,CSVDAGTNSGNTIYF